This TCR beta chain was identified during a study of cytomegalovirus exposure and HLA in healthy donors. Study-level results: Previous analysis showed most TCR beta V segments were productive about 87% or about 30% of the time. In vitro checks showed that three CMV-associated chains really do target CMV antigens. A later analysis linked a missense DCLRE1C variant to TCR beta V- and J-gene trimming.

The PCR made use of 60 Vbeta and 13 Jbeta primers. Here immunoSEQ multiplex PCR was the method, and the copy in TCRdb shows in-frame clones only, minus some. Here the sample spans 85,000 to 130,000 clones, roughly 73% being singletons. CDR3 length: 15 residues. V dropped 2 bases and J dropped 6; count of bases not matched to a gene: 4. Per the germline V gene, CDR1 is SGHDT and CDR2 is YYEEEE. This clone was counted once. Its antigen is still unknown. This clonotype was obtained from a man in his forties in good health and CMV-seronegative. The sequencing input was PBMCs. The V call is TRBV5-6, the J call TRBJ2-1; 11 nucleotides align to TRBD2. The CDR3 loop reads CASSFSGGAVNEQFF. CDR3 bases: TGTGCCAGCAGCTTTAGCGGGGGGGCAGTCAATGAGCAGTTCTTC.